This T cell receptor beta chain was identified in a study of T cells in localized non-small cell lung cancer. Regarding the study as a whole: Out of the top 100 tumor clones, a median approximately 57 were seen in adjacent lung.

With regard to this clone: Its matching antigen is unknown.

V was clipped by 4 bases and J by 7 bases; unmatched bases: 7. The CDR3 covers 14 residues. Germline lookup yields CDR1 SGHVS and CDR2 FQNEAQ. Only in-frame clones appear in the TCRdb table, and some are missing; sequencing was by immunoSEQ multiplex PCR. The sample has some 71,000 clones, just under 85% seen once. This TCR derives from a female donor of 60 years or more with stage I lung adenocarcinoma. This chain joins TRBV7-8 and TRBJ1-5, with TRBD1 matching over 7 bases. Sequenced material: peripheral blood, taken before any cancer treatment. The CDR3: CASSWAGGGQPQHF. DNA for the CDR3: TGTGCCAGCAGCTGGGCAGGGGGAGGGCAGCCCCAGCATTTT.